This T cell receptor (beta chain) is from a study of blood T cell repertoires in COVID-19. Study-level information: Specimens from acute and convalescent COVID-19 originated in the United States, Italy and Spain. Sources were T cells, B-cell-depleted T cells, or PBMCs; the material itself was cDNA or gDNA.

The ends were cut back, 3 bases at V and 7 bases at J, with 9 bases in the middle. There are 13 residues in the CDR3. Per the original methods: Amplification with reference gene primers provided the estimates of nucleated cell counts. Sequencing used immunoSEQ multiplex PCR; TCRdb keeps in-frame clones, though not all of them. V and J calls and clone size are as listed in that table; D and trimming were resolved from the DNA. Here the sample spans 140,000 or so clones, more than 75% being singletons. The sequencing input was peripheral blood. The receptor's source is a man in his sixties with acute or convalescent COVID-19. The rearrangement joins TRBV12-3 or TRBV12-4 to TRBJ1-4; D not certain. Written as DNA, the CDR3 is TGTGCCAGCAGTTTCATCGAGCGTGAAAAACTGTTTTTT. Translating gives CASSFIEREKLFF.